Listed below are T cell receptor beta chains from one sample, sequenced in a study of T cell repertoires in cytomegalovirus infection. TCRdb recomputed calls from the reads with MiXCR, one row per CDR3 protein. The repertoire holds hundreds of thousands of distinct CDR3 sequences, with approximately 11% as singletons. The sample consisted of PBMCs. The receptors derive from a human donor in good health (CMV status not recorded). Some clones in this sample may be carry-over from other donors' samples. The conserved cysteine and the conserved F or W are not part of the CDR3 here. Clone size is not always given. Where it is, it says once, few, many or a class for expanded clones.

CDR3aa: ASREAGAPLQETQY
j_gene: TRBJ2-5
v_gene: TRBV6-1
abundance: many

CDR3aa: ASSVETFRDTQY
j_gene: TRBJ2-3
v_gene: TRBV9
abundance: few

CDR3aa: ASIGMLTEAF
j_gene: TRBJ1-1
v_gene: TRBV12-3/TRBV12-4
abundance: many

CDR3aa: ASSLAEQF
j_gene: TRBJ2-1
v_gene: TRBV7-9
abundance: few

CDR3aa: SARAVSDPSYEQY
j_gene: TRBJ2-7
v_gene: TRBV20-1
abundance: .

CDR3aa: ASSPSTGSSYEQY
j_gene: TRBJ2-7
v_gene: TRBV18
abundance: .

CDR3aa: ASSIGQGGYEQF
j_gene: TRBJ2-1
v_gene: TRBV19
abundance: many

CDR3aa: ASSLPGPWDAQY
j_gene: TRBJ2-3
v_gene: TRBV12-3/TRBV12-4
abundance: many

CDR3aa: ASRPPDRSYGYT
j_gene: TRBJ1-2
v_gene: TRBV6-5
abundance: few

CDR3aa: ASSEDPGTDARNGYT
j_gene: TRBJ1-2
v_gene: TRBV6-1
abundance: many

CDR3aa: ATSDSRSDRYTQY
j_gene: TRBJ2-3
v_gene: TRBV24-1
abundance: many

CDR3aa: ASSLSRIRDRVPETQY
j_gene: TRBJ2-5
v_gene: TRBV5-1
abundance: many

CDR3aa: ASSLALAGGSYNEQF
j_gene: TRBJ2-1
v_gene: TRBV5-1
abundance: many

CDR3aa: SARDPPGTRGNEQF
j_gene: TRBJ2-1
v_gene: TRBV20-1
abundance: many

CDR3aa: ASGTQETQY
j_gene: TRBJ2-5
v_gene: TRBV5-4
abundance: few

CDR3aa: ASTLLGGYGTEAF
j_gene: TRBJ1-1
v_gene: TRBV28
abundance: many

CDR3aa: AIRSASGSTDTQY
j_gene: TRBJ2-3
v_gene: TRBV10-3
abundance: many

CDR3aa: SAQTVGNTIY
j_gene: TRBJ1-3
v_gene: TRBV20-1
abundance: few

CDR3aa: SVAGGTGELF
j_gene: TRBJ2-2
v_gene: TRBV29-1
abundance: few

CDR3aa: ASSSHRGGDTGELF
j_gene: TRBJ2-2
v_gene: TRBV7-7
abundance: many

CDR3aa: ASSSPGWQGNTGELF
j_gene: TRBJ2-2
v_gene: TRBV7-2
abundance: many

CDR3aa: ASSPRDNQRDEQY
j_gene: TRBJ2-7
v_gene: TRBV3-1
abundance: .

CDR3aa: SATSGGGPYNEQF
j_gene: TRBJ2-1
v_gene: TRBV20-1
abundance: few

CDR3aa: ASSPGRWQRLSGNTIY
j_gene: TRBJ1-3
v_gene: TRBV9
abundance: once

CDR3aa: AISEADTQY
j_gene: TRBJ2-3
v_gene: TRBV10-3
abundance: many

CDR3aa: SARQGFQTQY
j_gene: TRBJ2-5
v_gene: TRBV20-1
abundance: many

CDR3aa: ASSLRGTGSSNQPQH
j_gene: TRBJ1-5
v_gene: TRBV28
abundance: many

CDR3aa: ASGTGATDTQY
j_gene: TRBJ2-3
v_gene: TRBV7-3
abundance: many

CDR3aa: ASSLGLRELF
j_gene: TRBJ2-2
v_gene: TRBV7-2
abundance: many

CDR3aa: ASRTGWPNTGELF
j_gene: TRBJ2-2
v_gene: TRBV7-8
abundance: many

CDR3aa: ASSRGQLNYGYT
j_gene: TRBJ1-2
v_gene: TRBV6-2/TRBV6-3
abundance: many

CDR3aa: AISDSPGTASTDTQY
j_gene: TRBJ2-3
v_gene: TRBV10-3
abundance: few

CDR3aa: ASKSSYNEQF
j_gene: TRBJ2-1
v_gene: TRBV2
abundance: .

CDR3aa: ASSPNPRILAGGSYNEQF
j_gene: TRBJ2-1
v_gene: TRBV28
abundance: many

CDR3aa: ATSDPTWEGNTIY
j_gene: TRBJ1-3
v_gene: TRBV24-1
abundance: few

CDR3aa: ASSLTEAGANVLT
j_gene: TRBJ2-6
v_gene: TRBV6-5
abundance: many

CDR3aa: ASSPLGLTSGNSYNEQF
j_gene: TRBJ2-1
v_gene: TRBV4-2
abundance: many

CDR3aa: ASSADRGRITEAF
j_gene: TRBJ1-1
v_gene: TRBV7-3
abundance: many

CDR3aa: ASSYGLATYNEQF
j_gene: TRBJ2-1
v_gene: TRBV6-2/TRBV6-3
abundance: many

CDR3aa: ASSWGDRDSSYEQY
j_gene: TRBJ2-7
v_gene: TRBV5-1
abundance: many

CDR3aa: ASSDRTSGYEQY
j_gene: TRBJ2-7
v_gene: TRBV6-4
abundance: many

CDR3aa: AWIPPAYNEQF
j_gene: TRBJ2-1
v_gene: TRBV30
abundance: few

CDR3aa: ASRNSNGGELF
j_gene: TRBJ2-2
v_gene: TRBV19
abundance: many

CDR3aa: ASSTDSNSPLH
j_gene: TRBJ1-6
v_gene: TRBV12-3/TRBV12-4
abundance: many

CDR3aa: ASSLGGDVEDTQY
j_gene: TRBJ2-3
v_gene: TRBV11-3
abundance: few

CDR3aa: ASSPTGLAGVYEQY
j_gene: TRBJ2-7
v_gene: TRBV18
abundance: few

CDR3aa: ASSQIIRTPNEKLF
j_gene: TRBJ1-4
v_gene: TRBV3-1
abundance: .

CDR3aa: ASSPRLSEYYEQY
j_gene: TRBJ2-7
v_gene: TRBV3-1
abundance: few

CDR3aa: ASSLPAGGPSTDTQY
j_gene: TRBJ2-3
v_gene: TRBV7-9
abundance: many